This TCR beta chain was identified in a study of cytomegalovirus exposure and HLA in healthy donors. Overall study context: A previous analysis identified approximately 110 million unique TCR beta sequences derived from roughly 190 million T cells. Study results and caveats: Donor immune exposure was known only as CMV serostatus. Sequencing probably produced one cluster of sequence variants that were highly shared.

A remark on this clone: The antigen remains unidentified.

The V gene lost 7 bases and the J gene lost 1 base, with 10 bases spanning the gap. The CDR3 extends over 12 amino acids. Germline V gene data show CDR1 as SQVTM and CDR2 as ANQGSEA. The PCR had 60 Vbeta and 13 Jbeta primers. Sequencing was performed with immunoSEQ multiplex PCR; in TCRdb, only in-frame clones are kept and a portion is missing. The sample records fewer than 130,000 clones, about 59% being singletons. Sequencing was carried out using PBMCs. The chain couples TRBV29-1 to TRBJ1-1; D possibly corresponds to TRBD1 (6 bases). This sequence originates from a man aged 25-45 years in good health and CMV-seropositive. CDR3 DNA sequence: TGCAGCGGAGAGGGACAGAACACTGAAGCTTTCTTT. Amino acids: CSGEGQNTEAFF.